This passage covers 22 T cell receptor beta chains from one sample sequenced in a study of cytomegalovirus exposure and HLA in healthy donors. The study ran its PCR with 60 Vbeta and 13 Jbeta primers. Sequenced by immunoSEQ multiplex PCR; TCRdb stores in-frame clones only, minus some. The sample includes under 150,000 clones, 75% to 85% seen only once; the top ten take 0.95% to 1.5%. Sequences were obtained from PBMCs. The receptors were gathered from a girl aged 2 to 9 in good health and CMV-seronegative.

This clone occurred once. The V call is TRBV4-2, the J call TRBJ2-4; D not certain. The V gene's germline CDR1 is LGHNA and CDR2 YNFKEQ. The CDR3 is 16 residues long. Trimming removed 0 bases from V and 0 bases from J, with 9 bases in between. CDR3 sequence: CASSQDTRIAKNIQYF. CDR3 coding DNA: TGTGCCAGCAGCCAAGACACCAGAATAGCCAAAAACATTCAGTACTTC.

The rearrangement joins TRBV5-1 to TRBJ2-7; 7 bases line up with TRBD1. V dropped 0 bases and J dropped 6; count of bases not matched to a gene: 12. Germline CDR1 and CDR2: SGHRS and YFSETQ. The CDR3 consists of 16 residues. CDR3 DNA sequence: TGCGCCAGCAGCTTGGTTATGGGGGCAGGGGGTGGCGAGCAGTACTTC. It yields the protein CASSLVMGAGGGEQYF.

As DNA, the CDR3 is TGTGCCAGTACCCTGGGACAGACTTCCACCGGGGAGCTGTTTTTT. This encodes CASTLGQTSTGELFF. The J gene is TRBJ2-2, the V gene TRBV19, with TRBD1 matching over 7 bases. The trim removed 7 bases at V and 4 bases at J, leaving 9 bases unmatched. Germline values: CDR1 LNHDA, CDR2 SQIVND (reference sequence). The CDR3 is 15 residues long.

The chain carries TRBV20-1 and TRBJ2-1; no reliable D call. The germline V gene has CDR1 DFQATT and CDR2 SNEGSKA (reference sequence). The CDR3 covers 11 residues. V lost 6 bases and J lost 4, with 7 bases in between. This CDR3 reads CSARHYNEQFF. The CDR3 nucleotides are TGCAGTGCGCGACATTACAATGAGCAGTTCTTC.

J is TRBJ2-1 and V is TRBV11-2; 12 bases fit TRBD2. This CDR3 has 18 residues. The V gene end was trimmed by 1 base and the J gene end by 4 bases; junction bases not matched to a gene: 8. Germline V CDR1 and CDR2: SGHAT, FQNNGV. The CDR3 loop is CASSLARGTSGFYNEQFF. DNA for the CDR3: TGTGCCAGCAGCTTAGCCCGCGGGACTAGCGGGTTTTACAATGAGCAGTTCTTC.

DNA of the CDR3: TGTGCCAGCTCTCTAGCGGGAGGAACCGAGCAGTACTTC. This codes for CASSLAGGTEQYF. The rearrangement links TRBV25-1 to TRBJ2-7; 11 nucleotides align to TRBD2. Losses at the gene ends were 8 bases for V and 6 bases for J; bases not matched to a gene: 6. Germline V gene sequence: CDR1 MGHDK, CDR2 SYGVNS. The CDR3 runs to 13 residues.

The chain recombines TRBV14 with TRBJ2-7; perhaps TRBD2 as D (5 bases). The CDR3 consists of 15 residues. V dropped 0 bases and J dropped 2 bases, with 11 bases sitting between them. Germline CDR1 and CDR2: SGHDN and FVKESK. CDR3 DNA: TGTGCCAGCAGCCAAGAGGGCGGGCCAACCTACGAGCAGTACTTC. It is translated as CASSQEGGPTYEQYF.

This rearrangement joins TRBV7-2 to TRBJ2-1; TRBD2 matches at 11 bases. The V gene end was trimmed by 6 bases and the J gene end by 7 bases; junction bases not matched to a gene: 11. The CDR3 is 16 amino acids. Germline CDR1 and CDR2: SGHTA and FQGNSA. CDR3 coding DNA: TGTGCCAGCAGATTTAGCGGGGGGGCCAGGGAGAATGAGCAGTTCTTC. Its translation is CASRFSGGARENEQFF. Full variable domain (remainder filled in from reference TRBV7-2 and TRBJ2-1): GAGVSQSPSNKVTEKGKDVELRCDPISGHTALYWYRQSLGQGLEFLIYFQGNSAPDKSGLPSDRFSAERTGGSVSTLTIQRTQQEDSAVYLCASRFSGGARENEQFFGPGTRLTVL.

The chain links TRBV10-3 to TRBJ2-7; D possibly corresponds to TRBD1 (6 bases). The CDR3 has 16 amino acids. The V gene lost 4 bases and the J gene lost 1 base, with 17 bases spanning the gap. In germline, CDR1 is ENHRY, CDR2 SYGVKD. The CDR3 DNA reads as TGTGCCATCAGTGGGCCGGGACAAAAAACTTCCTACGAGCAGTACTTC. This translates into CAISGPGQKTSYEQYF.

The chain links TRBV2 to TRBJ2-7; 12 bases align to TRBD2. V gave up 5 bases and J gave up 2 bases; unmatched junction bases: 16. Germline CDR1 is SNHLY and CDR2 is FYNNEI. The CDR3 extends over 19 amino acids. In DNA, the CDR3 is TGTGCCAGCAGTTTCGGACTAGCGGGAAGAATCGATTCCCCCTACGAGCAGTACTTC. As protein: CASSFGLAGRIDSPYEQYF.

The chain uses TRBV7-2 and TRBJ2-1; D is uncertain. The CDR3 covers 16 residues. Between the trimmed V and J ends, which lost 4 bases and 0 bases, there was a span of 13 bases. Germline V lookup: CDR1 SGHTA, CDR2 FQGNSA. This CDR3 reads CASSSSGWASYNEQFF. The CDR3 coding sequence is TGTGCCAGCAGCTCATCTGGGTGGGCCTCCTACAATGAGCAGTTCTTC.

The chain uses TRBV18 and TRBJ2-3; D is perhaps TRBD1 (5 bases). V lost 7 bases and J 0 bases, leaving 8 bases between the germline ends. The germline V gene has CDR1 KGHSH and CDR2 LQKENI. This CDR3 has 13 residues. The CDR3: CASYAGSTDTQYF. CDR3 sequence (DNA): TGTGCCAGCTACGCAGGGAGCACAGATACGCAGTATTTT.

In this sample, this clone turned up once. The chain links TRBV12-1 to TRBJ2-5; TRBD1 is the table's D call, not checked against the DNA. TRBV12-1 represents a pseudogene. CDR3 length: 16 residues. CDR3 loop: CASSLQGQGGQETQYF. CDR3 in DNA: TGTGCCAGCAGCCTGCAAGGACAGGGGGGGCAAGAGACCCAGTACTTC.

This clone has just a few counts. The rearrangement joins TRBV15 to TRBJ2-7; D remains ambiguous. Germline V gene lookup returns CDR1 LNHNV and CDR2 YYDKDF (reference sequence). V was pared by 0 bases and J by 2 bases, with 8 bases between. There are 14 residues in the CDR3. CDR3 sequence: CATSRDRSTYEQYF. The DNA for the CDR3 is TGTGCCACCAGCAGAGACAGGTCAACCTACGAGCAGTACTTC.

This chain uses TRBV11-2 with TRBJ1-1; D unclear. The CDR3 has 14 amino acids. Germline CDR1 reads SGHAT; CDR2 reads FQNNGV. V gave up 3 bases and J gave up 6 bases, with 14 bases separating them. The CDR3 region is CASSFQTSAAEAFF. The CDR3 DNA is TGTGCCAGCAGCTTTCAGACCAGCGCCGCTGAAGCTTTCTTT.

The rearrangement joins TRBV18 to TRBJ1-3, with D tentatively TRBD1 (6 bases). The CDR3 runs 18 residues. Trimming cost V 0 bases and J 1 base, with 16 bases left between them. Germline CDR1 KGHSH, CDR2 LQKENI. CDR3 sequence reads: CASSPPGSGRGSGNTIYF. The CDR3 region has the DNA TGTGCCAGCTCACCACCGGGGTCAGGAAGGGGGTCTGGAAACACCATATATTTT.

This clone was picked up one time. The DNA for the CDR3 is TGTGCCAGCATAGGGGCCCGGCGCGGTTACAGGGAGACCCAGTACTTC. Translated, it gives CASIGARRGYRETQYF. The chain joins TRBV28 to TRBJ2-5; D may be TRBD1 (5 bases). The CDR3 is made up of 16 amino acids. From germline, CDR1 is MDHEN and CDR2 SYDVKM. The V end lost 7 bases, the J end lost 5 bases, and 23 bases lay between the germline ends.

In regard to this clone: Germline is not matched at one junction end, which may reflect a read error. The V gene is TRBV29-1, the J gene TRBJ2-7; 8 bases agree with TRBD2. Germline lookup yields CDR1 SQVTM and CDR2 ANQGSEA. The CDR3 extends over 12 amino acids. This chain's CDR3 is CSIGGGTYGQYF. The CDR3 nucleotides read TGCAGCATCGGGGGGGGCACCTACGGGCAGTACTTC.

The rearrangement uses TRBV5-1 and TRBJ2-1; 9 positions match TRBD1. The CDR3 runs to 18 residues. CDR1 and CDR2 from the germline V gene are SGHRS and YFSETQ. Unmatched junction bases numbered 11, after V lost 4 bases and J lost 0 bases. CDR3 DNA: TGCGCCAGCAGCCGAGGACAGGGGTGGCGGAGCTCCTACAATGAGCAGTTCTTC. Its translation: CASSRGQGWRSSYNEQFF.

This chain joins TRBV5-4 and TRBJ1-2; 8 nucleotides line up with TRBD1. CDR3 size: 15 residues. The germline CDR1 and CDR2 sequences are SGHNT and YYREEE (reference sequence). V lost 0 bases and J lost 8; bases outside the gene matches: 9. Here the CDR3 DNA reads TGTGCCAGCAGCTTGGATCCAGGGGGCGCGGAAGGCTACACCTTC. Translating gives CASSLDPGGAEGYTF.

In its sample, this clone was seen once. The rearrangement joins TRBV2 to TRBJ2-7, with TRBD1 matching over 9 bases. Germline CDR1 is SNHLY and CDR2 is FYNNEI. CDR3 size: 14 residues. V lost 7 bases, J lost 2 bases, and 6 bases stayed unmatched. The chain's CDR3 is CASTTGQGPYEQYF. CDR3 coding DNA: TGTGCCAGCACGACGGGACAGGGCCCCTACGAGCAGTACTTC.

CDR3 sequence (DNA): TGTGCCAGCAGCCAAGAAATTGGACTAGCGGGAGTAGCAGATACGCAGTATTTT. This encodes CASSQEIGLAGVADTQYF. The genes are TRBV4-2 and TRBJ2-3, with 13 bases aligning to TRBD2. Per the germline V gene, CDR1 is LGHNA and CDR2 is YNFKEQ. The length of the CDR3 is 18 residues. V lost 0 bases to trimming and J lost 4 bases; unmatched junction nucleotides: 7.